The table lists the clone carrying this T cell receptor beta chain with many counts. This record belongs to a study of T cells after yellow fever vaccination. TCRdb passed the 5' RACE reads through MiXCR, listing each CDR3 protein once. This sample yields over 110,000 distinct CDR3 sequences, of which about 8% are seen a single time; roughly 0.77% belongs to the top ten. The V gene's germline CDR1 is SGHTA and CDR2 FQGNSA. This CDR3 comprises 15 residues. V was clipped by 7 bases and J by 6 bases; unmatched bases: 10. The V and J genes are TRBV7-2 and TRBJ2-1; 9 nucleotides line up with TRBD2. The starting material was CD4+ T cells sorted from PBMCs, obtained 5 days after the yellow fever booster vaccination. This clonotype was obtained from a man aged 30 to 45 who received the YFV17D yellow fever vaccine. The CDR3 sequence: CASTSGTSPTNEQFF. CDR3 bases: TGTGCCAGCACCTCCGGGACTAGCCCCACCAATGAGCAGTTCTTC.